This T cell receptor beta chain was recorded in a study of OX40 agonist ivuxolimab in advanced cancers. Findings and limits, study-wide: With doses of 0.1 to 3.0 mg/kg, CD4+ and CD8+ blood T cells had undergone clonal expansion by week 6.

Produced via immunoSEQ multiplex PCR; TCRdb's table is partial and in-frame only. The sample has tens of thousands of clones; around 94% are singletons. Blood was sampled at baseline, cycle 4 day 1, and cycle 7 day 1. The CDR3 spans 15 residues. Looked up from germline, CDR1 is SNHLY and CDR2 is FYNNEI. J lost 4 bases, V lost 5 bases, and 10 bases had no gene match. This clone has only one observation. The antigen is unknown. The source is an adult with an advanced solid tumor such as melanoma, head and neck, liver or kidney cancer. This rearrangement joins TRBV2 to TRBJ2-7; 8 bases align to TRBD2. The sample in question was CD4+ or CD8+ T cells sorted from blood, obtained in a trial of the OX40 agonist ivuxolimab. CDR3 protein: CASSIGAGGWYEQYF. The DNA for the CDR3 is TGTGCCAGCAGTATTGGGGCGGGAGGTTGGTACGAGCAGTACTTC.